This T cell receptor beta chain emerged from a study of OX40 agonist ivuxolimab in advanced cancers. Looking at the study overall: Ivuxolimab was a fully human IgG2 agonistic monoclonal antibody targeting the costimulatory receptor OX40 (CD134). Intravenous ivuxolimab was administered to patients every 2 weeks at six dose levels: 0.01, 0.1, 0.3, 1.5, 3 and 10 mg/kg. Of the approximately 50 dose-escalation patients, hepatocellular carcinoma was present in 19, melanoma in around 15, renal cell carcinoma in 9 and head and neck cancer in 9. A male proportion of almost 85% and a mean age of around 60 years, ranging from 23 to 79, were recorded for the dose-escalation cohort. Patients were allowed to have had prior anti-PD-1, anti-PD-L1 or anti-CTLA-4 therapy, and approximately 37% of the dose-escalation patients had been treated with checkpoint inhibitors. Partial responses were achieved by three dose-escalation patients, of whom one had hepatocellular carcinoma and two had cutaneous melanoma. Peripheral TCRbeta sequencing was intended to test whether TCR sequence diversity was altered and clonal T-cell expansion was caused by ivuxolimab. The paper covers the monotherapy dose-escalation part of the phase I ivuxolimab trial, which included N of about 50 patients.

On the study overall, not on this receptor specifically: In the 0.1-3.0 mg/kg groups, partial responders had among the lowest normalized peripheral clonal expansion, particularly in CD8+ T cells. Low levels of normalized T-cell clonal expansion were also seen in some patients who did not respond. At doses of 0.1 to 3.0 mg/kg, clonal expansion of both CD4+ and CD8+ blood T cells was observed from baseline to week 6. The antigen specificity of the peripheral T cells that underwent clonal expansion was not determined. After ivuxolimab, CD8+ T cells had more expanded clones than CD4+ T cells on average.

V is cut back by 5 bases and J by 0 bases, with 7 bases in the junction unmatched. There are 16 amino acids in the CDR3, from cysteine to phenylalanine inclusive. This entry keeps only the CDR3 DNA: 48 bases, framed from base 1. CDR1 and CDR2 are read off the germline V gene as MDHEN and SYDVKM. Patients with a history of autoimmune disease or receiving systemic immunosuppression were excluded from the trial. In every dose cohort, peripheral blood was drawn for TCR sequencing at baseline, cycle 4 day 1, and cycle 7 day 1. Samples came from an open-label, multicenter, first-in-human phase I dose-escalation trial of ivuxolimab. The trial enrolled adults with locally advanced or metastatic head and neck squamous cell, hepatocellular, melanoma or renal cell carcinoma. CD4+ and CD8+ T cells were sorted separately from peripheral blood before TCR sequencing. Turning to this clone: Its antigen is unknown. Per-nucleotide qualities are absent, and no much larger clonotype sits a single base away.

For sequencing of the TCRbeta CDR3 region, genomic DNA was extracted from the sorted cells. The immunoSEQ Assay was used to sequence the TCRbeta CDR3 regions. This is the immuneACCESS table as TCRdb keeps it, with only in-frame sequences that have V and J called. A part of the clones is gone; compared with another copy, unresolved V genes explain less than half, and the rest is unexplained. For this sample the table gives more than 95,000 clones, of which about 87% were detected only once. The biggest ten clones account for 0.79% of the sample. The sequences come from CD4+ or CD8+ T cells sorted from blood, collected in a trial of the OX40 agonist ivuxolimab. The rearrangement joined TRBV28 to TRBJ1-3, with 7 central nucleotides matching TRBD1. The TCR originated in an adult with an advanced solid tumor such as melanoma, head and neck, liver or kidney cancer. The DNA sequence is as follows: TGTGCCAGCAGTAATAGGGACAGTCTCTCTGGAAACACCATATATTTT. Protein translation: CASSNRDSLSGNTIYF. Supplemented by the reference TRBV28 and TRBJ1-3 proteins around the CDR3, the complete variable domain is DVKVTQSSRYLVKRTGEKVFLECVQDMDHENMFWYRQDPGLGLRLIYFSYDVKMKEKGDIPEGYSVSREKKERFSLILESASTNQTSMYLCASSNRDSLSGNTIYFGEGSWLTVV.